The 6 T cell receptor beta chains listed next were all sequenced from one sample in a study of blood T cell repertoires in COVID-19. Repertoires were generated with immunoSEQ multiplex PCR, while TCRdb's copy carries only in-frame clones and drops some. The table lists roughly 190,000 clones, 83% of them singletons. Sequencing input: peripheral blood. All receptors derive from a woman aged 35 to 49 with acute or convalescent COVID-19.

The rearrangement joins TRBV18 to TRBJ2-2; 9 nucleotides match TRBD1. V lost 3 bases to trimming and J lost 6 bases; unmatched junction nucleotides: 5. Germline values: CDR1 KGHSH, CDR2 LQKENI. The CDR3 loop spans 15 amino acids. The DNA of the CDR3 is TGTGCCAGCTCACCCACGGGACAGGGAGCCGGGGAGCTGTTTTTT. Its translation: CASSPTGQGAGELFF.

V usage is TRBV29-1 and J usage is TRBJ1-5; no clear D. Trimming removed 5 bases from V and 2 bases from J, with 7 bases in between. Germline V gives CDR1 SQVTM, CDR2 ANQGSEA. The CDR3 loop spans 12 amino acids. The CDR3 region has the DNA TGCAGCGTTAGCTTCCGCAATCAGCCCCAGCATTTT. Its protein product is CSVSFRNQPQHF.

Points on this clone: Being one base from a much bigger clone, this may be a read error. V and J are TRBV7-9 and TRBJ2-7; maybe TRBD2 (6 bases). Trimming left V 4 bases short and J 3 bases short, with 7 bases between. Per the germline V gene, CDR1 is SEHNR and CDR2 is FQNEAQ (reference sequence). The CDR3 loop spans 12 amino acids. CDR3 sequence (DNA): TGTGCCAGCAGCTGGGACTTCTACGAGCAGTACTTC. Its protein product is CASSWDFYEQYF.

The CDR3 nucleotides read TGTGCCAGCAGCCGGACTAGCGGGGGGACCTACGAGCAGTACTTC. Translating it yields CASSRTSGGTYEQYF. This chain joins TRBV27 and TRBJ2-7, with 14 bases fitting TRBD2. Looked up from germline, CDR1 is MNHEY and CDR2 is SMNVEV (reference sequence). V gave up 6 bases and J gave up 2 bases; unmatched junction bases: 3. This CDR3 region has 15 residues.

This clone was counted once. The chain links TRBV29-1 to TRBJ2-3, with TRBD2 matching 7 bases. The CDR3 runs 13 residues. The J segment lost 0 bases and the V segment lost 6 bases, leaving 3 bases of the junction unmatched. Per the germline V gene, CDR1 is SQVTM and CDR2 is ANQGSEA. The CDR3, as DNA: TGCAGCGTAAAGCGGGGTAGCACAGATACGCAGTATTTT. Residues: CSVKRGSTDTQYF.

V usage is TRBV3-1 (or the pseudogene TRBV3-2) and J usage is TRBJ1-2, with 8 bases fitting TRBD1. Unmatched junction bases numbered 2, after V lost 0 bases and J lost 2 bases. The CDR3 loop spans 15 amino acids. Germline CDR1 and CDR2: LGHDT and YNNKEL (reference sequence). As DNA, the CDR3 is TGTGCCAGCAGCCAAGATGGGACAGGAAACTATGGCTACACCTTC. It translates to CASSQDGTGNYGYTF.